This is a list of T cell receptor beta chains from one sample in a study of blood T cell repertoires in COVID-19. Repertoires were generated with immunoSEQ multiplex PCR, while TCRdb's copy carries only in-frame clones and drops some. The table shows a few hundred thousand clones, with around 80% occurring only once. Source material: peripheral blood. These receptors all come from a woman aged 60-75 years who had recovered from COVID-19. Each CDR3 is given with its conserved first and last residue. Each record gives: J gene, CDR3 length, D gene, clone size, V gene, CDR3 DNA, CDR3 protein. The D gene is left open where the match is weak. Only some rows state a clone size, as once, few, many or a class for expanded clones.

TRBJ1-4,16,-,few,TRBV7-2,TGTGCCAGCAGCTTCTTGGGGCTAGCAACTAATGAAAAACTGTTTTTT,CASSFLGLATNEKLFF
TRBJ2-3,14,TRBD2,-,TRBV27,TGTGCCAGCAGGCCTGGGACTAGCGCCGATACGCAGTATTTT,CASRPGTSADTQYF
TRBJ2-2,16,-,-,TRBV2,TGTGCCAGCAAACCAGGAGGCAGGGGTTTCACCGGGGAGCTGTTTTTT,CASKPGGRGFTGELFF
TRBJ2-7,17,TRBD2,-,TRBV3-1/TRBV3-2,TGTGCCAGCAGCCAAGAGAAACTAGCGGGCGACTCCTACGAGCAGTACTTC,CASSQEKLAGDSYEQYF
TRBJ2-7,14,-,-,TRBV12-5,TGTGCTAGTGGTTTGGAGCCTGCAGGCCCCGAGCAGTACTTC,CASGLEPAGPEQYF
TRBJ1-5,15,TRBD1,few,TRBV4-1,TGCGCCAGCAGCTGGGGGTGGCAGGGGGGCCAGCCCCAGCATTTT,CASSWGWQGGQPQHF
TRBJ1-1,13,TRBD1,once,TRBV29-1,TGCAGCGTAGAGAACAGGGGGAACACTGAAGCTTTCTTT,CSVENRGNTEAFF
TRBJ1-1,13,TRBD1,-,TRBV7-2,TGTGCCAGCAGCAAGACAGGGAACCCTGAAGCTTTCTTT,CASSKTGNPEAFF
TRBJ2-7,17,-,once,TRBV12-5,TGTGCTAGTGGTTCGGGATCGGACAGATATATTGCCTACGAGCAGTACTTC,CASGSGSDRYIAYEQYF
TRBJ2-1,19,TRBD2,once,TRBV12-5,TGTGCTAGTGGCTTCGGAACTAGCGGGGTCTTGAGCTCCTACAATGAGCAGTTCTTC,CASGFGTSGVLSSYNEQFF
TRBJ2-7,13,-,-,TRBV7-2,TGTGCTATAGGGCGGGACTTGTCCTACGAGCAGTACTTC,CAIGRDLSYEQYF
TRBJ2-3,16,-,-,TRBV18,TGTGCCAGCTCACCCCTCGGGAGCGAGAAAGCGGCTACGCAGTATTTT,CASSPLGSEKAATQYF
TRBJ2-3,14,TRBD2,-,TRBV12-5,TGTGCTAGTGGTTTGAGACTAGCTGCAGATACGCAGTATTTT,CASGLRLAADTQYF
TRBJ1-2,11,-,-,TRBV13,TGTGCCAGCAGCCTCCGTCATGGCTACACCTTC,CASSLRHGYTF
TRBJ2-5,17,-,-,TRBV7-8,TGTGCCAGCAGCTTAACAAACATCGTGGGTGCAGGAGAGACCCAGTACTTC,CASSLTNIVGAGETQYF
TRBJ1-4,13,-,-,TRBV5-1,TGCGCCAGCAGGGGGACGGCGGGGGAAAAACTGTTTTTT,CASRGTAGEKLFF